This T cell receptor (beta chain) is from a study of blood T cell repertoires in COVID-19. On the study more broadly: In each case, the material was cDNA or gDNA derived from T cells, B-cell-depleted T cells, or PBMCs.

TCRdb keeps only in-frame clones here, not all; method: immunoSEQ multiplex PCR. The sample shows about 82,000 clones, around four fifths of them seen only once. The length of the CDR3 is 12 residues. V was trimmed by 3 bases and J by 4 bases, leaving 9 bases between them. Germline values: CDR1 SQVTM, CDR2 ANQGSEA. There are a few counts of this clone. Sequences were obtained from peripheral blood. The chain combines TRBV29-1 with TRBJ1-1, with TRBD1 as a possible D gene (5 bases). The receptor comes from an elderly man with active or convalescent COVID-19. Here the CDR3 DNA reads TGCAGCGTTGACGGGGGTGGCACTGAAGCTTTCTTT. Translation gives CSVDGGGTEAFF.